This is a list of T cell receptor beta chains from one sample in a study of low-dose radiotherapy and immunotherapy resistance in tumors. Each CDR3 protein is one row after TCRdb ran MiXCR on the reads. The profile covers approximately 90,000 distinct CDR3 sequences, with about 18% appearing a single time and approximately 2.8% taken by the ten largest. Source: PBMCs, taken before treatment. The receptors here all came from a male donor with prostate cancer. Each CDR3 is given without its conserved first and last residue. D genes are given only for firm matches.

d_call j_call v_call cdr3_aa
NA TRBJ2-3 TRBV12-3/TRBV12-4 ASSLKADTDTQY
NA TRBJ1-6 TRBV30 AWSVTDYNSPLH
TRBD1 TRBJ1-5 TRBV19 ASRTGTGNNQPQH
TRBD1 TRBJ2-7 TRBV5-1 ASSAGTGSYEQY
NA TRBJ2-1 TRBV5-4 ASSPGGRVPSSSYNEQF
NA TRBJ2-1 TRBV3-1 ASSFGTNNEQF
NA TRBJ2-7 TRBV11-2 ASSPGAHYEQY
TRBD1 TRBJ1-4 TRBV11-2 ASSVLGTGFEKLF
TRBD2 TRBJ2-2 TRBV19 ASRRTSGGPGELF
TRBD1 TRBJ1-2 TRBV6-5 ASSYSSQGDGYT
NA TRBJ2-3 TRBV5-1 ASSFLGGRQDTQY
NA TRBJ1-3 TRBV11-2 ASSLDPTAYSGNTIY
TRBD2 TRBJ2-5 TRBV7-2 ASSRTSGGAETQY
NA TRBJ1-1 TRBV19 ASSKAGNTEAF
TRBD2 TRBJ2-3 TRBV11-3 ASSSGLAGAPGTQY
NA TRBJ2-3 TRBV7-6 ASSFSLGASTDTQY
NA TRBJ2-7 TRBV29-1 SVEGVQGGDSYEQY
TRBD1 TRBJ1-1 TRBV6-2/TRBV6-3 ASSRQGRGNTEAF
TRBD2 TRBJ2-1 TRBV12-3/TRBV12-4 ASSLARAGGNEQF
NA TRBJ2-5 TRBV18 ASSPGLYQETQY
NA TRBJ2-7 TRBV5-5 ASSLVSRTYEQY
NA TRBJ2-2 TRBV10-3 AIRTPKLDTGELFF
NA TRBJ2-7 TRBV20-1 SAREDGDEQY
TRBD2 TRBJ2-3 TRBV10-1 ASSESMAGGTDTQY
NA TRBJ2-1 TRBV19 ASSIGVAVEQF
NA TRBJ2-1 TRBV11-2 ASSPVRFSMGNEQF
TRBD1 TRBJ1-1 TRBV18 ASSPRGPGGMSTEAF
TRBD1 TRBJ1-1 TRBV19 AEGGGEVNTEAF
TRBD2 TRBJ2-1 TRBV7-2 ASSLGGGLAGGGEQF
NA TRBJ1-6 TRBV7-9 ASSPTGNSPLH
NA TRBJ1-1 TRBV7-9 ASSLVRGAAEAF
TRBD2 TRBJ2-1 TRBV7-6 ASSLRGGRVNEQF
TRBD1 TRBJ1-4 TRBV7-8 ASSFHWDRVNEKLF
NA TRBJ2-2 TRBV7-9 ASSFLGGTGELF
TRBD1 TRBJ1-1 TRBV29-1 SVRRTGVKNTEAF
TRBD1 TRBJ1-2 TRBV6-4 ASSEGQGRGYGYT
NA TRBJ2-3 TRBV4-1 ASSLVEAGSTDTQY
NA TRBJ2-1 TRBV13 ASSLTPTGTGNEQF
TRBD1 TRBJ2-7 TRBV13 ASSLLDRGRQQY
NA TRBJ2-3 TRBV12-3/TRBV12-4 ASSLQWGATTDTQY
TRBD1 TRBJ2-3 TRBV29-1 SVDPGQANTDTQY
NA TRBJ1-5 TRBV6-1 ASSVGSNQPQH
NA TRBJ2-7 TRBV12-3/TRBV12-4 ASSLKYEQY
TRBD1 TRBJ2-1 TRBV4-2 ASSQGGQGARGQF
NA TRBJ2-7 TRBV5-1 ASGWKKRIYEQY
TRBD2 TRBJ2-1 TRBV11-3 ASSRTSVNNEQF